Following are 14 T cell receptor beta chains from one sample sequenced in a study of regulatory T cells in long-lasting Graves disease. The time point: newly diagnosed GD, antithyroid drugs for less than 3 months. Researchers made the TCR library from RNA that was extracted from PBMCs. Through Arm-PCR of CDR3 regions and iRepertoire HTBI primers, TCR beta libraries were built. MiXCR, applied by TCRdb to the multiplex PCR reads, yields one record per CDR3 protein. Of 550,000 to 650,000 distinct CDR3 sequences in the sample, roughly a sixth were seen once. Separately, the same data were catalogued under a study of T cells in Graves' hyperthyroidism and ophthalmopathy.

The sequences come from peripheral blood mononuclear cells (PBMCs), collected at new diagnosis, from a patient treated with antithyroid drugs. Receptor source: a man between 18 and 29 years old with Graves disease.

Ten or more counts support this clonotype. The chain carries TRBV27 and TRBJ2-7, with 12 bases fitting TRBD2. The ends lost 4 bases at V and 2 bases at J; junction bases unmatched: 3. CDR1 is MNHEY, CDR2 SMNVEV, per germline (reference sequence). The CDR3 is 15 amino acids. In DNA, the CDR3 is TGTGCCAGCAGTTCCCGGACTAGCGGGACCTACGAGCAGTACTTC. This codes for CASSSRTSGTYEQYF.

The J gene is TRBJ2-5, the V gene TRBV27; the match to TRBD2 covers 10 bases. The end of the DNA aligns better with TRBJ2-1, so the J call may be wrong. Germline-derived CDR1 and CDR2 are MNHEY and SMNVEV (reference sequence). CDR3 length: 14 residues. Written as DNA, the CDR3 is TGTGCCAGCAGCCCTAGCGGGAGTGTCTATGAGCAGTTCTTC. It yields the protein CASSPSGSVYEQFF.

This clonotype came up many times. The chain has TRBV5-1 and TRBJ1-6, with no clear D. The CDR3 has 14 residues. V lost 2 bases and J lost 7, with 10 bases in between. Germline-derived CDR1 and CDR2 are SGHRS and YFSETQ. The CDR3: CASSFDGKNSPLHF. For the CDR3, the DNA is TGCGCCAGCAGCTTCGACGGGAAGAATTCACCCCTCCACTTT.

The chain carries TRBV29-1 and TRBJ2-1; TRBD2 matches 11 bases. CDR3 length: 16 amino acids. J was trimmed by 2 bases and V by 6 bases; bases with no gene match: 9. Germline V lookup: CDR1 SQVTM, CDR2 ANQGSEA. CDR3 region: CSVAGLAGSPYNEQFF. DNA of the CDR3: TGCAGCGTGGCCGGACTAGCGGGCAGCCCCTACAATGAGCAGTTCTTC.

This clonotype showed up many times. This sequence joins TRBV20-1 and TRBJ1-2; a weak D match, TRBD1 (5 bases). The germline V gene encodes CDR1 DFQATT and CDR2 SNEGSKA (reference sequence). The CDR3 consists of 15 residues. Between the trimmed V and J ends, which lost 0 bases and 4 bases, there was a span of 15 bases. Here the CDR3 DNA reads TGCAGTGCTAGAGATTTCGCAGGGACGACCTATGGCTACACCTTC. Encoded protein: CSARDFAGTTYGYTF.

This clonotype was seen a handful of times. The V call is TRBV19, the J call TRBJ2-7; possibly TRBD2 for D (6 bases). V was trimmed by 3 bases and J by 0 bases, leaving 6 bases between them. The CDR3 totals 13 residues. CDR1 is LNHDA, CDR2 SQIVND, per germline (reference sequence). Here the CDR3 reads CASSMEGSYEQYF. The CDR3 DNA follows: TGTGCCAGTAGTATGGAGGGCTCCTACGAGCAGTACTTC.

This clonotype was detected only a few times. This rearrangement joins TRBV3-1 to TRBJ2-5; no firm D call. Per germline, CDR1 LGHDT and CDR2 YNNKEL (reference sequence). The CDR3 loop spans 15 amino acids. Trimming stripped 2 bases from V and 4 bases from J, with 14 bases between. CDR3 DNA sequence: TGTGCCAGCAGCCAATCGACCGGGCAACTAGAGACCCAGTACTTC. It encodes CASSQSTGQLETQYF.

Ten or more counts support this clonotype. The chain combines TRBV28 with TRBJ1-4; unclear D gene. This CDR3 has 15 amino acids. Germline V CDR1 and CDR2: MDHEN, SYDVKM. V was pared by 6 bases and J by 3 bases, with 14 bases between. The DNA for the CDR3 is TGTGCCAGCAGACCGCTTGAGGGCCCTAATGAAAAACTGTTTTTT. Translation: CASRPLEGPNEKLFF.

Many counts were recorded for this clonotype. V usage is TRBV7-9 and J usage is TRBJ1-1; 9 bases agree with TRBD1. In germline, CDR1 is SEHNR, CDR2 FQNEAQ (reference sequence). CDR3 length equals 14 residues. V shed 4 bases and J 4 bases; nucleotides not matched to a gene: 4. DNA of the CDR3: TGTGCCAGCAGCTCGGGACAGGGCAGCACTGAAGCTTTCTTT. This gives the protein CASSSGQGSTEAFF.

This clonotype was counted many times. The chain is built from TRBV15 and TRBJ2-3; the D gene is possibly TRBD2 (5 bases). From germline, CDR1 is LNHNV and CDR2 YYDKDF (reference sequence). Trimming stripped 5 bases from V and 4 bases from J, with 10 bases between. This CDR3 contains 13 residues. CDR3 bases: TGTGCCACCAGCGCAAGGAGGTCAGATACGCAGTATTTT. It is translated as CATSARRSDTQYF.

This clonotype came up many times. This chain uses TRBV20-1 with TRBJ1-1, with a weak D call TRBD1 (5 bases). CDR3 length: 11 residues. Per germline, CDR1 DFQATT and CDR2 SNEGSKA (reference sequence). V was shortened by 5 bases and J by 1 base, with 5 bases between the two germline ends. The DNA of the CDR3 is TGCAGTGCTCAGGGGAACACTGAAGCTTTCTTT. Amino acids: CSAQGNTEAFF.

As for this clonotype: This may arise from a read error, as a much more abundant clone is one base away. The chain employs TRBV12-3 or TRBV12-4 and TRBJ2-4; D not certain. This CDR3 comprises 12 residues. CDR3 residues: CVSSFSASIQYF. CDR3 nucleotides: TGTGTCAGCAGTTTTTCGGCTAGCATTCAGTACTTC.

This clonotype showed up many times. The chain recombines TRBV27 with TRBJ2-5; D is possibly TRBD2 (6 bases). Germline V lookup: CDR1 MNHEY, CDR2 SMNVEV (reference sequence). The CDR3 runs to 14 residues. The V and J ends lost 5 bases and 5 bases respectively, with 15 bases between them. The DNA for the CDR3 is TGTGCCAGCAGTCCCCACGACCGGGGGGAGACCCAGTACTTC. This gives the protein CASSPHDRGETQYF.

This clonotype was counted ten times or more. This chain uses TRBV27 with TRBJ2-2, with D hard to call. The CDR3 is 14 amino acids. Deletions cut 11 bases from V and 1 base from J, with 14 bases between. CDR1 is MNHEY, CDR2 SMNVEV, per germline (reference sequence). CDR3: CAALGPKNTGELFF. CDR3 bases: TGTGCCGCGCTAGGACCTAAGAACACCGGGGAGCTGTTTTTT.